This T cell receptor beta chain was found in a study of Graves' ophthalmopathy and Graves' hyperthyroidism. Study-level findings and limits: Most expanded thyroid clonotypes above 0.001 frequency also appeared in blood. The model flagged ophthalmopathy progression at 65% to 71% sensitivity and under 75% specificity.

This clonotype was seen at least ten times. Antigen unknown. RNA transcripts were the source from which TCR beta CDR3 regions were amplified. HTBI primers primed a first-round RT-PCR, and a second-round multiplex PCR followed. From the multiplex PCR reads, TCRdb called clonotypes with MiXCR, one entry per CDR3 protein. The sample consists of around 1,000,000 distinct CDR3 sequences, about 36% of them appearing once. J was trimmed by 4 bases and V by 6 bases; bases with no gene match: 14. This CDR3 region has 18 residues. Germline CDR1 ENHRY, CDR2 SYGVKD. The V call is TRBV10-3, the J call TRBJ1-3; 11 positions agree with TRBD1. The TCR comes from an adult man with Graves' hyperthyroidism. Sequencing used peripheral blood or thyroid tissue (not recorded which). The CDR3 loop is CAIRSSKGTGGNGNTIYF. The CDR3 DNA reads as TGTGCCATCAGGAGCTCCAAAGGGACAGGGGGTAACGGAAACACCATATATTTT.